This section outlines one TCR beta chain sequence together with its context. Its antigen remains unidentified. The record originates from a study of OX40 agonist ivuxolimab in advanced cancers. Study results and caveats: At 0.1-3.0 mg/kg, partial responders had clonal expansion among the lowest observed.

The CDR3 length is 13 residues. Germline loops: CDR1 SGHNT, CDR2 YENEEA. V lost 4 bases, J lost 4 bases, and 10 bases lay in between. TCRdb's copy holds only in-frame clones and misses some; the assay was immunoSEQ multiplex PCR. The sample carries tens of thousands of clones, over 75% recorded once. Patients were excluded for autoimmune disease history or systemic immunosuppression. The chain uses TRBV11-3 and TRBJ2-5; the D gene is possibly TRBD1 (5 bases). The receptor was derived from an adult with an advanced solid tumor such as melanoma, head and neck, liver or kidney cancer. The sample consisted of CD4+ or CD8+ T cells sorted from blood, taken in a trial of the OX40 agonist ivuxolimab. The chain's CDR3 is CASSWGEVETQYF. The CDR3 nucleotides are TGTGCCAGCAGCTGGGGCGAGGTAGAGACCCAGTACTTC.